A single sample is the source of the 7 T cell receptor beta chains below, sequenced in a study of regulatory T cells in long-lasting Graves disease listed by TCRdb under 2021. The time point label corresponds to: newly diagnosed GD, antithyroid drugs for less than 3 months. For both TCR sequencing and RNA sequencing, RNA was extracted from PBMCs using TRIzol. The receptor library was made with multiplex PCR. Sequencing used an Illumina HiSeq 4000. CDR3 regions were amplified by Arm-PCR with iRepertoire HTBI primers to construct TCR beta libraries. Through fastp at Q25 and MiXCR, TCRdb rebuilt clones from the public reads, retaining in-frame beta chains. Under each unique CDR3 protein, matching rows form one entry showing the most common genes and DNA. The sample table holds around 400,000 distinct CDR3 sequences, of which about 15% were seen once. The leading ten clones occupy approximately 7.6% of the sample.

This sample was also put to use in a study of T cells in Graves' hyperthyroidism and ophthalmopathy.

This specimen consisted of peripheral blood mononuclear cells (PBMCs), obtained at new diagnosis, from a patient treated with antithyroid drugs. The receptors stem from a woman in her thirties or forties with Graves disease. Donor details come from another sample of the same person, matched by shared clones.

This clonotype has only one observation. Only one base separates this from a far larger clonotype, so it likely reflects a read error. The V call is TRBV6-1, the J call TRBJ2-7, with 7 bases identical to TRBD1. Germline CDR1 reads MNHNS; CDR2 reads SASEGT. The CDR3 totals 13 residues. CDR3 region: CASRPDRDGAHTF. The CDR3 DNA is TGTGCCAGCAGGCCCGACAGGGATGGAGCCCACACCTTC.

Ten or more counts support this clonotype. The chain is built from TRBV20-1 and TRBJ2-7; 7 bases agree with TRBD1. Germline loops: CDR1 DFQATT, CDR2 SNEGSKA (reference sequence). The V gene end was trimmed by 6 bases and the J gene end by 3 bases; junction bases not matched to a gene: 11. The CDR3 consists of 14 residues. In DNA form, the CDR3 reads TGCAGTGCCCCTCGACAGGGTTTAAGCTACGAGCAGTACTTC. Its translation: CSAPRQGLSYEQYF.

This clonotype was observed many times. The V gene is TRBV12-3 or TRBV12-4, the J gene TRBJ1-6; maybe TRBD1 (5 bases). The CDR3 is made up of 13 amino acids. V was cut by 6 bases and J by 5 bases, with 8 bases left in between. Written as DNA, the CDR3 is TGTGCCAGCAGCGGGACTGATAATTCACCCCTCCACTTT. Its translation is CASSGTDNSPLHF.

This clonotype was picked up many times. V is TRBV11-3 and J is TRBJ2-7, with TRBD2 identical over 13 bases. CDR1 and CDR2 from the germline V gene are SGHNT and YENEEA. J gave up 9 bases and V 5 bases, and 7 bases lay outside the gene matches. The CDR3 covers 14 residues. DNA for the CDR3: TGTGCCAGCAGCCCCGGACTAGCGGGAGCATCGCAGTACTTC. The encoded protein is CASSPGLAGASQYF.

This clonotype was recorded at least ten times. One end of the junction is discordant with germline, which a read error may explain. This chain uses TRBV7-2 with TRBJ1-6, with TRBD1 identical over 9 bases. The germline CDR1 and CDR2 sequences are SGHTA and FQGNSA. The CDR3 spans 15 residues. The DNA for the CDR3 is TGTGCCAGCACCTTATTAGGGACAGGGAGTTCACCCCTCCACTTT. Its translation is CASTLLGTGSSPLHF.

The chain joins TRBV28 to TRBJ1-1; 9 bases are a match to TRBD1. Looked up from germline, CDR1 is MDHEN and CDR2 is SYDVKM. This CDR3 spans 14 amino acids. V lost 7 bases to trimming and J lost 5 bases; unmatched junction nucleotides: 8. The CDR3 sequence: CASNTRTGETEAFF. For the CDR3, the DNA is TGTGCCAGCAACACCAGGACAGGGGAGACTGAAGCTTTCTTT. The whole variable domain, filled in from reference TRBV28 and TRBJ1-1, reads DVKVTQSSRYLVKRTGEKVFLECVQDMDHENMFWYRQDPGLGLRLIYFSYDVKMKEKGDIPEGYSVSREKKERFSLILESASTNQTSMYLCASNTRTGETEAFFGQGTRLTVV.

This clonotype has ten or more counts. The chain links TRBV5-6 to TRBJ1-6; D unresolved. V was cut by 5 bases and J by 7 bases, with 13 bases left in between. The CDR3 sequence is 14 residues long. CDR1 is SGHDT and CDR2 is YYEEEE in the germline V gene. CDR3 nucleotides: TGTGCCAGCAGTTCTGGGGTGGGAAATTCACCCCTCCACTTT. Amino acids: CASSSGVGNSPLHF.